Each of the 31 T cell receptor beta chains below was sequenced from the same sample in a study of CD8 T cells in Susac syndrome. When the RNA was reverse transcribed, random hexamers were used with an input of roughly 0.45 to 1 ug. A single record per CDR3 protein comes from TCRdb applying MiXCR to the immunoSEQ multiplex PCR reads. The data show 75,000 to 100,000 distinct CDR3 sequences, with roughly 94% seen just once and around 0.25% held by the top ten. Sequencing used CD8+ T cells from PBMCs. All receptors derive from a human donor in good health.

The chain is built from TRBV9 and TRBJ2-7, with TRBD1 matching 8 bases. Germline V lookup: CDR1 SGDLS, CDR2 YYNGEE. There are 13 residues in the CDR3. The ends lost 5 bases at V and 2 bases at J; junction bases unmatched: 3. CDR3 residues: CASSGDRTYEQYF. In DNA, the CDR3 is TGTGCCAGCAGTGGGGACAGGACCTACGAGCAGTACTTC.

The chain is built from TRBV7-9 and TRBJ2-7; the D gene is possibly TRBD2 (6 bases). V gave up 2 bases and J gave up 5 bases, with 19 bases separating them. The CDR3 spans 16 residues. Germline-derived CDR1 and CDR2 are SEHNR and FQNEAQ (reference sequence). CDR3 in amino acids: CASSLMGYGGRHEQYF. The CDR3 coding sequence is TGTGCCAGCAGCTTAATGGGGTACGGGGGAAGACACGAGCAGTACTTC.

This sequence joins TRBV4-3 and TRBJ2-3, with 14 positions matching TRBD2. Germline CDR1 is LGHNA and CDR2 is YSLEER. J lost 1 base, V lost 0 bases, and 6 bases had no gene match. The CDR3 sequence is 19 residues long. The CDR3 coding sequence is TGCGCCAGCAGCCAAGAAGGGGGACTAGCGGGGGACGGCACAGATACGCAGTATTTT. It specifies CASSQEGGLAGDGTDTQYF.

The rearrangement links TRBV11-2 to TRBJ2-2; D gene uncertain. Germline assignment: CDR1 SGHAT and CDR2 FQNNGV. The CDR3 is 17 residues long. The ends were cut back, 3 bases at V and 5 bases at J, with 19 bases in the middle. The CDR3 DNA is TGTGCCAGCAGCTTCGTTGCCTCCGGTATGGTAACCGGGGAGCTGTTTTTT. Translated, it gives CASSFVASGMVTGELFF.

The chain joins TRBV28 to TRBJ2-7; weak D call: TRBD2 (6 bases). V gave up 6 bases and J gave up 5 bases, with 17 bases separating them. Germline CDR1 MDHEN, CDR2 SYDVKM. This CDR3 has 14 residues. CDR3 nucleotide sequence: TGTGCCAGCAGAGGGGAGGAAGGGGCCGACGAGCAGTACGTC. It encodes CASRGEEGADEQYV.

The chain is built from TRBV12-3 or TRBV12-4 and TRBJ2-5; TRBD1 matches at 10 bases. The CDR3 spans 14 residues. The V segment lost 5 bases and the J segment 2 bases; nucleotides outside the gene matches: 2. CDR3 in amino acids: CASSRTGGQETQYF. The CDR3 region has the DNA TGTGCCAGCAGTCGGACAGGGGGGCAAGAGACCCAGTACTTC.

The chain employs TRBV3-1 and TRBJ1-2; 10 bases map to TRBD1. Germline loops: CDR1 LGHDT, CDR2 YNNKEL (reference sequence). The CDR3 runs to 16 residues. The V and J ends lost 0 bases and 5 bases, in that order; junction bases with no gene match: 6. This CDR3 is CASSQDPRQGAYGYTF. The CDR3 bases are TGTGCCAGCAGCCAAGACCCCCGACAGGGGGCTTATGGCTACACCTTC.

The rearrangement links TRBV27 to TRBJ2-1, with 13 positions matching TRBD2. V lost 2 bases, J lost 6 bases, and 1 base stayed unmatched. The CDR3 runs 15 residues. The germline gives CDR1 MNHEY, CDR2 SMNVEV (reference sequence). The CDR3 DNA reads as TGTGCCAGCAGTTTAGGGACTAGCGGGACCAATGAGCAGTTCTTC. It is translated as CASSLGTSGTNEQFF.

CDR3 nucleotide sequence: TGTGCCAGCAGCTTAGGCGGCGTTTTGCAGACCCAGTACTTC. It yields the protein CASSLGGVLQTQYF. The chain employs TRBV11-2 and TRBJ2-5; D gene uncertain. The CDR3 has 14 amino acids. V lost 1 base to trimming and J lost 6 bases, with 12 bases between them. CDR1 SGHAT and CDR2 FQNNGV come from the germline V gene.

This clonotype was observed a handful of times. The gene calls are TRBV20-1 and TRBJ2-7; no definite D call. The CDR3 consists of 13 residues. The germline CDR1 and CDR2 sequences are DFQATT and SNEGSKA (reference sequence). The V and J ends lost 1 base and 6 bases respectively, with 13 bases between them. Written as DNA, the CDR3 is TGCAGTGCTAGAGGGGGAACCCTCTCCGAGCAGTACGTC. Its translation is CSARGGTLSEQYV.

The chain joins TRBV9 to TRBJ2-2, with D perhaps TRBD1 (6 bases). The CDR3 contains 16 residues. V gave up 1 base and J gave up 3 bases, with 13 bases separating them. Looked up from germline, CDR1 is SGDLS and CDR2 is YYNGEE. The CDR3 region has the DNA TGTGCCAGCAGCGTAACCGGACAGCCGTACACCGGGGAGCTGTTTTTT. Protein: CASSVTGQPYTGELFF.

V usage is TRBV23-1 and J usage is TRBJ1-5; 8 bases map to TRBD1. TRBV23-1 is an ORF, and what it does is uncertain. V dropped 1 base and J dropped 2; count of bases not matched to a gene: 10. The CDR3 runs to 18 residues. The CDR3 spells CASSQYIYVGQGNQPQHF. The DNA for the CDR3 is TGCGCCAGCAGTCAATACATTTACGTGGGACAGGGCAATCAGCCCCAGCATTTT.

This sequence joins TRBV6-5 and TRBJ1-1; weak D call: TRBD1 (5 bases). This CDR3 is built from 15 residues. V lost 5 bases and J lost 7, with 20 bases in between. Germline CDR1 is MNHEY and CDR2 is SVGAGI. CDR3 nucleotides: TGTGCCAGCAGTAGACAGTTCATCTTTTCAATTGAAGCTTTCTTT. Amino acids: CASSRQFIFSIEAFF.

The CDR3 protein is CASSPQGWYTDTQYF. CDR3 DNA: TGTGCCAGCAGCCCCCAGGGATGGTACACAGATACGCAGTATTTT. V is TRBV3-1 and J is TRBJ2-3, with D perhaps matching TRBD1 (5 bases). This CDR3 has 15 amino acids. V dropped 4 bases and J dropped 2 bases, with 13 bases sitting between them. The germline V gene encodes CDR1 LGHDT and CDR2 YNNKEL (reference sequence).

This clonotype came up once. The chain combines TRBV28 with TRBJ2-3; tentative D call: TRBD2 (5 bases). V was trimmed by 2 bases and J by 2 bases, leaving 11 bases between them. Germline V gene lookup returns CDR1 MDHEN and CDR2 SYDVKM. The CDR3 contains 15 residues. CDR3: CASSLGSGYTDTQYF. For the CDR3, the DNA is TGTGCCAGCAGTTTAGGGAGCGGATACACAGATACGCAGTATTTT.

V and J are TRBV11-1 and TRBJ2-1; no clear D. Trimming took 1 base from V and 10 from J, leaving 14 bases between them. There are 14 residues in the CDR3. Germline CDR1 and CDR2: SGHAT and FQDESV (reference sequence). DNA of the CDR3: TGTGCCAGCAGCTTAGAGGGCGGCCTCGGGGAGCAGTTCTTC. Amino acid sequence: CASSLEGGLGEQFF.

The CDR3 loop reads CASSLQGARYEQFF. DNA for the CDR3: TGTGCCAGCAGTTTGCAGGGGGCCAGATATGAGCAGTTCTTC. The chain combines TRBV12-3 or TRBV12-4 with TRBJ2-1; 8 nucleotides agree with TRBD1. This CDR3 comprises 14 residues. V lost 3 bases, J lost 8 bases, and 6 bases stayed unmatched.

The chain has TRBV2 and TRBJ2-4; TRBD2 is a possible D gene (6 bases). Germline CDR1 is SNHLY and CDR2 is FYNNEI. V was pared by 9 bases and J by 0 bases, with 12 bases between. The CDR3 covers 14 residues. The chain's CDR3 is CARSEGLAKNIQYF. The CDR3 DNA follows: TGTGCCAGATCGGAGGGGTTAGCCAAAAACATTCAGTACTTC. The variable domain in full, completed from reference TRBV2 and TRBJ2-4, reads EPEVTQTPSHQVTQMGQEVILRCVPISNHLYFYWYRQILGQKVEFLVSFYNNEISEKSEIFDDQFSVERPDGSNFTLKIRSTKLEDSAMYFCARSEGLAKNIQYFGAGTRLSVL.

The chain is built from TRBV5-1 and TRBJ2-5, with D possibly called TRBD1 or TRBD2 (5 bases each). The CDR3 is made up of 13 amino acids. Germline lookup yields CDR1 SGHRS and CDR2 YFSETQ. Trimming took 4 bases from V and 3 from J, leaving 10 bases between them. The CDR3 loop is CASSGLGEETQYF. The CDR3 bases are TGCGCCAGCAGCGGGCTGGGGGAAGAGACCCAGTACTTC.

This clonotype was counted a few times. The genes are TRBV20-1 and TRBJ2-1; TRBD2 matches at 9 bases. CDR1 DFQATT and CDR2 SNEGSKA come from the germline V gene (reference sequence). V lost 6 bases to trimming and J lost 8 bases; unmatched junction nucleotides: 20. CDR3 length: 17 amino acids. CDR3 residues: CSAPILAGTPSQDEQFF. CDR3 in DNA: TGCAGTGCCCCCATCCTAGCGGGGACACCAAGTCAGGATGAGCAGTTCTTC.

The chain recombines TRBV11-2 with TRBJ2-3, with D unclear. Germline V gives CDR1 SGHAT, CDR2 FQNNGV. The length of the CDR3 is 12 residues. V was cut by 1 base and J by 6 bases, with 5 bases left in between. The CDR3 DNA reads as TGTGCCAGCAGCTTAGTAGTGGATACGCAGTATTTT. Protein: CASSLVVDTQYF.

This chain links TRBV27 with TRBJ1-1, with a possible D match to TRBD1 (5 bases). With 5 bases removed from V and 2 bases from J, the gap between germline ends came to 18 bases. Germline V CDR1 and CDR2: MNHEY, SMNVEV (reference sequence). CDR3 length: 16 amino acids. CDR3 residues: CASSRVPPRDNTEAFF. Here the CDR3 DNA reads TGTGCCAGCAGTCGGGTTCCCCCTCGGGACAACACTGAAGCTTTCTTT.

J is TRBJ2-7 and V is TRBV13; D is perhaps TRBD1 (5 bases). The germline gives CDR1 PRHDT, CDR2 FYEKMQ (reference sequence). Trimming shortened V by 4 bases and J by 0 bases, and 19 bases separated the two germline ends. The CDR3 sequence is 17 residues long. The CDR3 here is CASSSSFLDRSSYEQYF. CDR3 coding DNA: TGTGCCAGCAGCTCATCATTCTTAGACAGAAGCTCCTACGAGCAGTACTTC.

This chain joins TRBV7-9 and TRBJ2-7, with D possibly matching TRBD2 (6 bases). Germline-derived CDR1 and CDR2 are SEHNR and FQNEAQ (reference sequence). The CDR3 runs to 13 residues. The germline V and J ends were trimmed by 1 base and 4 bases, with 8 bases remaining between them. The CDR3 region is CASSLVGGYEQYF. CDR3 bases: TGTGCCAGCAGCTTAGTTGGGGGGTACGAGCAGTACTTC.

CDR3 sequence reads: CASNEGGSTDTQYF. Written as DNA, the CDR3 is TGCGCCAGCAATGAGGGGGGCAGCACAGATACGCAGTATTTT. This chain connects TRBV4-1 to TRBJ2-3, with D perhaps matching TRBD1 or TRBD2 (6 bases each). The V and J ends lost 7 bases and 0 bases respectively, with 11 bases between them. The CDR3 consists of 14 residues. The germline CDR1 and CDR2 sequences are MGHRA and YSYEKL.

The genes are TRBV15 and TRBJ2-1; no clear D. The CDR3 spans 15 residues. V shed 1 base and J shed 8 bases, with 15 bases lying between them. In germline, CDR1 is LNHNV, CDR2 YYDKDF (reference sequence). CDR3 nucleotide sequence: TGTGCCACCAGCAGAGCCCGGGTCCGGTATTATGAGCAGTTCTTC. This gives the protein CATSRARVRYYEQFF. Using reference TRBV15 and TRBJ2-1 for the parts outside the CDR3, the full variable domain is DAMVIQNPRYQVTQFGKPVTLSCSQTLNHNVMYWYQQKSSQAPKLLFHYYDKDFNNEADTPDNFQSRRPNTSFCFLDIRSPGLGDTAMYLCATSRARVRYYEQFFGPGTRLTVL.

The chain couples TRBV9 to TRBJ2-1, with 9 bases fitting TRBD2. The trim removed 0 bases at V and 4 bases at J, leaving 5 bases unmatched. Looked up from germline, CDR1 is SGDLS and CDR2 is YYNGEE. The CDR3 runs to 16 residues. The CDR3 coding sequence is TGTGCCAGCAGCGTAGAGGTAGCGGGGGCATACAATGAGCAGTTCTTC. Translated, it gives CASSVEVAGAYNEQFF.

This clonotype showed up just once. CDR3: CSGIGTIGLTNEKLFF. The DNA for the CDR3 is TGCAGTGGAATAGGGACAATCGGCCTAACTAATGAAAAACTGTTTTTT. The J gene is TRBJ1-4, the V gene TRBV20-1; possible D gene TRBD1, 6 bases. Looked up from germline, CDR1 is DFQATT and CDR2 is SNEGSKA (reference sequence). This CDR3 is built from 16 residues. V was cut by 7 bases and J by 1 base, with 19 bases left in between.

The genes are TRBV7-9 and TRBJ2-3; D unresolved. Per germline, CDR1 SEHNR and CDR2 FQNEAQ (reference sequence). The V gene lost 2 bases and the J gene lost 6 bases, with 12 bases spanning the gap. This CDR3 has 14 residues. CDR3 amino acids: CASSLSYTADTQYF. The CDR3 coding sequence is TGTGCCAGCAGCTTATCTTATACGGCTGATACGCAGTATTTT.

The chain recombines TRBV12-3 or TRBV12-4 with TRBJ2-3, with D perhaps matching TRBD2 (6 bases). V lost 6 bases and J 6 bases, leaving 10 bases between the germline ends. The CDR3 contains 12 residues. The CDR3 coding sequence is TGTGCCAGCAGCCGGAGCGGGGATACGCAGTATTTT. Translation gives CASSRSGDTQYF.

V is TRBV4-1 and J is TRBJ1-5, with TRBD1 matching over 7 bases. J was trimmed by 9 bases and V by 3 bases; bases with no gene match: 8. The V gene's germline CDR1 is MGHRA and CDR2 YSYEKL. The CDR3 runs 14 residues. The CDR3 loop reads CASSHGQAVRPQHF. CDR3 sequence (DNA): TGCGCCAGCAGCCACGGACAGGCTGTTCGGCCCCAGCATTTT.